The 27 T cell receptor beta chains in this list originate from one sample, sequenced in a study of identical twins. One entry per CDR3 protein, called by TCRdb with MiXCR from the 5' RACE reads. The sample includes more than 650,000 distinct CDR3 sequences, less than 7% of them seen just once. Material: naive T cells sorted from blood. These receptor sequences come from a man aged 18 to 29 in good health.

V and J are TRBV20-1 and TRBJ2-6; D remains ambiguous. The V gene lost 3 bases and the J gene lost 0 bases, with 9 bases spanning the gap. This CDR3 has 15 residues. Germline loops: CDR1 DFQATT, CDR2 SNEGSKA (reference sequence). CDR3 amino acids: CSASGGISGANVLTF. The CDR3 DNA reads as TGCAGTGCTAGTGGCGGCATCTCTGGGGCCAACGTCCTGACTTTC.

V usage is TRBV2 and J usage is TRBJ1-2; the D is unclear. Trimming stripped 2 bases from V and 3 bases from J, with 13 bases between. The germline V gene encodes CDR1 SNHLY and CDR2 FYNNEI. The CDR3 runs 15 residues. The CDR3 region has the DNA TGTGCCAGCAGTGAACACCCCAGGAACCACTATGGCTACACCTTC. Translating gives CASSEHPRNHYGYTF.

J is TRBJ2-1 and V is TRBV12-3 or TRBV12-4; 12 bases align to TRBD2. This CDR3 region has 16 residues. With V trimmed by 4 bases and J by 2 bases, 3 bases remained unmatched. CDR3 sequence (DNA): TGTGCCAGCAGTTCTCGACTAGCGGGGGCCTACAATGAGCAGTTCTTC. It yields the protein CASSSRLAGAYNEQFF.

This clonotype was picked up many times. V gene TRBV29-1 combines with J gene TRBJ2-1; D possibly uses TRBD1 or TRBD2 (5 bases each). V was clipped by 4 bases and J by 13 bases, with 11 bases between them. Germline V gene data show CDR1 as SQVTM and CDR2 as ANQGSEA. The CDR3 consists of 10 residues. As DNA, the CDR3 is TGCAGCGTTGCCGGGGCACCTCAGTTCTTC. Its protein is CSVAGAPQFF.

This clonotype appeared many times. The V and J genes are TRBV12-3 or TRBV12-4 and TRBJ2-2; D might be TRBD1 (6 bases). The CDR3 length is 15 residues. Trimming pared 6 bases from V and 5 bases from J, leaving 16 bases between. The CDR3, as DNA: TGTGCCAGCAGGGAAACAGGGTTGAATACCGGGGAGCTGTTTTTT. Its translation: CASRETGLNTGELFF.

The rearrangement joins TRBV18 to TRBJ1-1, with D hard to call. CDR1 KGHSH and CDR2 LQKENI come from the germline V gene. This CDR3 contains 14 residues. V lost 0 bases and J lost 4, with 9 bases in between. The CDR3 region is CASSPPGVITEAFF. DNA of the CDR3: TGTGCCAGCTCACCACCGGGCGTCATCACTGAAGCTTTCTTT.

V and J are TRBV5-1 and TRBJ2-1, with 7 bases identical to TRBD2. This CDR3 is 14 amino acids long. Trimming took 7 bases from V and 7 from J; bases not matched to a gene: 11. Looked up from germline, CDR1 is SGHRS and CDR2 is YFSETQ. The CDR3 loop is CASCPGLKKNEQFF. The CDR3, as DNA: TGCGCCAGCTGTCCGGGACTAAAAAAAAATGAGCAGTTCTTC.

This clonotype has more than one count but fewer than ten. The chain employs TRBV5-5 and TRBJ1-2; 9 bases match TRBD1. Germline V gene data show CDR1 as SGHKS and CDR2 as YYEKEE (reference sequence). There are 14 residues in the CDR3. V dropped 2 bases and J dropped 7; count of bases not matched to a gene: 6. CDR3 loop: CASSLRTGVSGYTF. CDR3 nucleotides: TGTGCCAGCAGCTTAAGGACAGGGGTCTCTGGCTACACCTTC. Combining the CDR3 with reference TRBV5-5 and TRBJ1-2 gives the whole variable domain DAGVTQSPTHLIKTRGQQVTLRCSPISGHKSVSWYQQVLGQGPQFIFQYYEKEERGRGNFPDRFSARQFPNYSSELNVNALLLGDSALYLCASSLRTGVSGYTFGSGTRLTVV.

In this sample, this clonotype turned up many times. The chain couples TRBV7-2 to TRBJ2-4; 10 positions match TRBD2. Unmatched junction bases numbered 10, after V lost 5 bases and J lost 6 bases. The CDR3 spans 16 residues. The germline CDR1 and CDR2 sequences are SGHTA and FQGNSA. The CDR3 spells CASSPQGLALGNIQYF. In nucleotides, the CDR3 is TGTGCCAGCAGCCCCCAGGGACTAGCGTTGGGAAACATTCAGTACTTC.

This clonotype was seen many times. The chain joins TRBV20-1 to TRBJ2-5; no reliable D call. V lost 6 bases and J lost 3, with 14 bases in between. CDR1 is DFQATT and CDR2 is SNEGSKA in the germline V gene (reference sequence). CDR3 length: 13 amino acids. This chain's CDR3 is CSAPPTGEETQYF. The CDR3, as DNA: TGCAGTGCCCCCCCAACTGGGGAAGAGACCCAGTACTTC.

This clonotype was detected only a few times. This chain links TRBV28 with TRBJ1-2; 9 bases match TRBD1. The CDR3 totals 15 residues. The germline V gene has CDR1 MDHEN and CDR2 SYDVKM. With 5 bases clipped from V and 4 bases from J, the junction kept 8 bases outside the gene matches. This CDR3 is CASSPRGQGFYGYTF. As DNA, the CDR3 is TGTGCCAGCAGTCCAAGGGGACAGGGATTCTATGGCTACACCTTC.

This chain connects TRBV5-1 to TRBJ1-5; a possible D gene is TRBD1 (6 bases). Trimming took off 1 base at V and 0 bases at J, with 8 bases between the two ends. The length of the CDR3 is 15 residues. Germline CDR1 is SGHRS and CDR2 is YFSETQ. The CDR3 DNA follows: TGCGCCAGCAGCTTGTCGGACAGTAGCAATCAGCCCCAGCATTTT. It yields the protein CASSLSDSSNQPQHF.

The J gene is TRBJ2-1, the V gene TRBV12-3 or TRBV12-4; 8 bases match TRBD1. The CDR3 runs to 15 residues. V lost 6 bases, J lost 2 bases, and 6 bases stayed unmatched. The CDR3 sequence: CASSHRDRPYNEQFF. The CDR3 DNA reads TGTGCCAGCAGCCACCGGGACAGGCCCTACAATGAGCAGTTCTTC.

This clonotype was seen ten or more times. The chain has TRBV10-3 and TRBJ2-1; tentatively, D is TRBD2 (7 bases). Germline CDR1 and CDR2: ENHRY and SYGVKD. This CDR3 region has 17 residues. The ends were cut back, 0 bases at V and 8 bases at J, with 20 bases in the middle. CDR3 protein: CAISESGSLGGGDEQFF. CDR3 bases: TGTGCCATCAGTGAGTCTGGCTCCCTAGGGGGGGGCGATGAGCAGTTCTTC.

This clonotype was counted at least ten times. J is TRBJ2-7 and V is TRBV20-1; 12 nucleotides align to TRBD2. Germline CDR1 DFQATT, CDR2 SNEGSKA (reference sequence). The V and J ends lost 6 bases and 4 bases, in that order; junction bases with no gene match: 4. The CDR3 totals 13 residues. CDR3 region: CSAFTSGRYEQYF. The CDR3 DNA is TGCAGTGCCTTCACTAGCGGGAGGTACGAGCAGTACTTC.

This clonotype was detected only a few times. The genes are TRBV18 and TRBJ1-3; 7 bases agree with TRBD1. Germline values: CDR1 KGHSH, CDR2 LQKENI. J gave up 1 base and V 2 bases, and 8 bases lay outside the gene matches. The CDR3 consists of 17 residues. The CDR3 nucleotides are TGTGCCAGCTCACCATTGGGGAAGGGGGCTTCTGGAAACACCATATATTTT. Its protein is CASSPLGKGASGNTIYF.

This clonotype has at least ten counts. This chain links TRBV20-1 with TRBJ2-5; D perhaps matches TRBD2 (5 bases). V was cut by 2 bases and J by 0 bases, with 10 bases left in between. CDR1 and CDR2 (germline): DFQATT, SNEGSKA (reference sequence). This CDR3 spans 14 amino acids. The CDR3 sequence: CSARIRRDQETQYF. CDR3 DNA sequence: TGCAGTGCTAGAATTAGGCGGGACCAAGAGACCCAGTACTTC.

This clonotype was observed a few times. The chain carries TRBV30 and TRBJ2-1; no reliable D call. Trimming took 0 bases from V and 8 from J, leaving 8 bases between them. This CDR3 contains 12 residues. Germline-derived CDR1 and CDR2 are GTSNPN and SVGIG (reference sequence). The CDR3: CAWSVGADEQFF. The DNA of the CDR3 is TGTGCCTGGAGTGTCGGTGCGGATGAGCAGTTCTTC.

The V call is TRBV12-3 or TRBV12-4, the J call TRBJ1-5; D gene unclear. The CDR3 consists of 14 residues. Trimming removed 2 bases at V and 9 bases at J, with 14 bases between. Here the CDR3 DNA reads TGTGCCAGCAGTTTAAGAGGGTCCTGGGGGCCCCAGCATTTT. As protein: CASSLRGSWGPQHF.

This clonotype was seen ten or more times. This chain uses TRBV20-1 with TRBJ2-5; D tentatively fits TRBD1 or TRBD2 (5 bases each). V lost 3 bases to trimming and J lost 3 bases, with 11 bases between them. This CDR3 contains 13 residues. Germline CDR1 DFQATT, CDR2 SNEGSKA (reference sequence). The CDR3 here is CSARGRAKETQYF. DNA of the CDR3: TGCAGTGCTAGGGGACGGGCAAAAGAGACCCAGTACTTC.

In this sample, this clonotype turned up many times. The rearrangement uses TRBV6-2 or TRBV6-3 and TRBJ2-7; no firm D call. The V end lost 0 bases, the J end lost 2 bases, and 8 bases lay between the germline ends. The CDR3 sequence is 14 residues long. Germline CDR1 reads MNHEY; CDR2 reads SVGEGT. CDR3 sequence reads: CASSYSGQPYEQYV. The DNA for the CDR3 is TGTGCCAGCAGTTACTCTGGCCAACCCTACGAGCAGTACGTC.

This clonotype was seen only a few times. V is TRBV6-1 and J is TRBJ2-1; 7 positions match TRBD1. The CDR3 covers 15 residues. The germline V gene encodes CDR1 MNHNS and CDR2 SASEGT. The V and J ends lost 6 bases and 6 bases, in that order; junction bases with no gene match: 11. This CDR3 is CASSIRDSRANEQFF. Here the CDR3 DNA reads TGTGCCAGCAGCATCCGGGACAGTAGGGCCAATGAGCAGTTCTTC.

The sample holds a few counts of this clonotype. The chain joins TRBV5-4 to TRBJ1-1, with D perhaps TRBD1 (6 bases). V lost 4 bases and J 7 bases, leaving 14 bases between the germline ends. Germline V gives CDR1 SGHNT, CDR2 YYREEE (reference sequence). The CDR3 loop spans 13 amino acids. The chain's CDR3 is CASSAPQGFEAFF. CDR3 sequence (DNA): TGTGCCAGCAGCGCCCCACAGGGTTTTGAAGCTTTCTTT.

Ten or more counts support this clonotype. The chain uses TRBV9 and TRBJ2-1, with D perhaps being TRBD1 or TRBD2 (5 bases each). CDR3 size: 12 residues. With 3 bases removed from V and 9 bases from J, the gap between germline ends came to 10 bases. Per germline, CDR1 SGDLS and CDR2 YYNGEE. The CDR3 spells CASSEGRPEQFF. The CDR3 nucleotides read TGTGCCAGCAGCGAGGGACGCCCTGAGCAGTTCTTC.

The chain carries TRBV12-3 or TRBV12-4 and TRBJ2-1; D not certain. V lost 2 bases to trimming and J lost 1 base, with 9 bases between them. This CDR3 comprises 15 residues. The DNA for the CDR3 is TGTGCCAGCAGTTTAACTCCTCCTTCCTACAATGAGCAGTTCTTC. Translating gives CASSLTPPSYNEQFF.

This clonotype was detected many times. The genes are TRBV20-1 and TRBJ2-1; tentative D call: TRBD2 (5 bases). Per the germline V gene, CDR1 is DFQATT and CDR2 is SNEGSKA (reference sequence). CDR3 length equals 12 residues. V lost 3 bases to trimming and J lost 7 bases, with 10 bases between them. The CDR3 DNA reads TGCAGTGCTAGGCGGACTTGGAATGAGCAGTTCTTC. It encodes CSARRTWNEQFF.

This chain links TRBV2 with TRBJ1-4, with TRBD1 as a possible D gene (6 bases). Deletions cut 4 bases from V and 11 bases from J, with 17 bases between. Germline CDR1 SNHLY, CDR2 FYNNEI. This CDR3 comprises 14 residues. In DNA form, the CDR3 reads TGTGCCAGCAGTGTGGCAGGGGCTACCGGGAAACTGTTTTTT. Amino acid sequence: CASSVAGATGKLFF. Complete variable domain (other parts from reference TRBV2 and TRBJ1-4): EPEVTQTPSHQVTQMGQEVILRCVPISNHLYFYWYRQILGQKVEFLVSFYNNEISEKSEIFDDQFSVERPDGSNFTLKIRSTKLEDSAMYFCASSVAGATGKLFFGSGTQLSVL.